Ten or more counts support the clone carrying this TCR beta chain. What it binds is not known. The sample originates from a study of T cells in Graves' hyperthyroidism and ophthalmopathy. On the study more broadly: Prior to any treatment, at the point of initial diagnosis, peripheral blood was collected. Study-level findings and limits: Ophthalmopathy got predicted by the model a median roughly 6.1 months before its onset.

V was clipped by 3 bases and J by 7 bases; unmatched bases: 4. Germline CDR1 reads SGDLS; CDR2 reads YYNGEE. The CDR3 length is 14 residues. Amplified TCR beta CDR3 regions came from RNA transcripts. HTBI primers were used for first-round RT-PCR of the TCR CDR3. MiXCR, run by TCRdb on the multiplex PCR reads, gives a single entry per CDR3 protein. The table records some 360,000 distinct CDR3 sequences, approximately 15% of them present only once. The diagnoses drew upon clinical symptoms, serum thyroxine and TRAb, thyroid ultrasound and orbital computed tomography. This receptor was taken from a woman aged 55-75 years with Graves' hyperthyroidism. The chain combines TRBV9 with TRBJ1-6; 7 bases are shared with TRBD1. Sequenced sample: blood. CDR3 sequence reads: CASSARGLNSPLHF. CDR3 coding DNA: TGTGCCAGCAGCGCCAGGGGGTTGAATTCACCCCTCCACTTT.